Listed below are T cell receptor beta chains from one sample, sequenced in a study of T cell repertoires in cytomegalovirus infection. No antigen is known for these receptors. MiXCR was run by TCRdb on the reads, yielding one entry per CDR3 protein. The table includes 450,000 to 600,000 distinct CDR3 sequences, more than 40% detected once. Sequencing was performed on cultured PBMCs, taken from culture after CMV antigen stimulation. Source of these receptors: a human donor in good health (CMV status not recorded). Some clones in this sample may be carry-over from other donors' samples. Both conserved end residues are part of each CDR3. Each record gives: J gene, clone size, V gene, D gene, CDR3 protein, CDR3 DNA. A D gene is named only where the DNA matches it firmly. The listing skips clone size in some rows; elsewhere it reads once, few, many or a size class.

j_call: TRBJ2-1; clone_size: .; v_call: TRBV27; d_call: TRBD2; cdr3_aa: CASSLESTSDYNEQFF; cdr3_nt: TGTGCCAGCAGTTTAGAGTCCACTAGCGACTACAATGAGCAGTTCTTC
j_call: TRBJ2-7; clone_size: few; v_call: TRBV7-8; d_call: .; cdr3_aa: CASSSRTGARSYEQYF; cdr3_nt: TGTGCCAGCAGCTCGAGAACGGGGGCGCGCTCCTACGAGCAGTACTTC
j_call: TRBJ2-1; clone_size: .; v_call: TRBV7-9; d_call: TRBD2; cdr3_aa: CASSSTSGVNEQFF; cdr3_nt: TGTGCCAGCAGCTCTACTAGCGGGGTCAATGAGCAGTTCTTC
j_call: TRBJ1-1; clone_size: .; v_call: TRBV3-1; d_call: .; cdr3_aa: CASSQEFTNTEAFF; cdr3_nt: TGTGCCAGCAGCCAAGAGTTCACGAACACTGAAGCTTTCTTT
j_call: TRBJ2-3; clone_size: many; v_call: TRBV7-2; d_call: .; cdr3_aa: CASSLRPLGLDTQYF; cdr3_nt: TGTGCCAGCAGCTTACGGCCGCTAGGGCTAGATACGCAGTATTTT
j_call: TRBJ2-5; clone_size: .; v_call: TRBV5-4; d_call: .; cdr3_aa: CASSFAVGGQETQYF; cdr3_nt: TGTGCCAGCAGCTTTGCGGTTGGCGGCCAAGAGACCCAGTACTTC
j_call: TRBJ2-3; clone_size: .; v_call: TRBV7-9; d_call: TRBD2; cdr3_aa: CASSSRTSGGTDTQYF; cdr3_nt: TGTGCCAGCAGCTCAAGGACTAGCGGGGGGACAGATACGCAGTATTTT
j_call: TRBJ1-6; clone_size: .; v_call: TRBV6-5; d_call: TRBD1; cdr3_aa: CASTPDGTGRSPLHF; cdr3_nt: TGTGCCAGCACCCCCGATGGGACAGGGAGATCACCCCTCCACTTT
j_call: TRBJ2-1; clone_size: .; v_call: TRBV7-2; d_call: .; cdr3_aa: CASSTTAGVLDEQFF; cdr3_nt: TGTGCCAGCAGCACAACCGCAGGGGTTTTGGATGAGCAGTTCTTC
j_call: TRBJ2-1; clone_size: .; v_call: TRBV7-9; d_call: TRBD2; cdr3_aa: CASRSARLARWNEQFF; cdr3_nt: TGTGCCAGCAGATCAGCTCGACTAGCCCGGTGGAATGAGCAGTTCTTC
j_call: TRBJ2-7; clone_size: .; v_call: TRBV15; d_call: .; cdr3_aa: CATSSTDGAYEQYF; cdr3_nt: TGTGCCACCAGTTCGACGGATGGTGCCTACGAGCAGTACTTC
j_call: TRBJ2-7; clone_size: .; v_call: TRBV6-5; d_call: .; cdr3_aa: CASRPNPGPLYEQYF; cdr3_nt: TGTGCCAGCAGACCCAATCCGGGACCCCTATACGAGCAGTACTTC
j_call: TRBJ2-5; clone_size: .; v_call: TRBV20-1; d_call: .; cdr3_aa: CSASGEETQYF; cdr3_nt: TGCAGTGCTAGCGGGGAAGAGACCCAGTACTTC
j_call: TRBJ2-1; clone_size: few; v_call: TRBV7-2; d_call: TRBD1; cdr3_aa: CASRKDRAQWGSRYNEQFF; cdr3_nt: TGTGCCAGCAGAAAGGACAGGGCCCAATGGGGCTCTCGATACAATGAGCAGTTCTTC
j_call: TRBJ2-1; clone_size: few; v_call: TRBV19; d_call: .; cdr3_aa: CASRDRSSYNEQFF; cdr3_nt: TGTGCCAGTCGTGACAGGTCCTCGTACAATGAGCAGTTCTTC
j_call: TRBJ1-1; clone_size: .; v_call: TRBV18; d_call: .; cdr3_aa: CASSSQANTEAFF; cdr3_nt: TGTGCCAGCTCATCTCAGGCAAACACTGAAGCTTTCTTT
j_call: TRBJ2-7; clone_size: .; v_call: TRBV6-6; d_call: .; cdr3_aa: CASSYLGTLAYEQYF; cdr3_nt: TGTGCCAGCAGTTACTTGGGGACTTTGGCCTACGAGCAGTACTTC
j_call: TRBJ2-2; clone_size: .; v_call: TRBV5-4; d_call: .; cdr3_aa: CASSLAGRADTRELFF; cdr3_nt: TGTGCCAGCAGCTTGGCCGGCAGGGCGGACACCAGGGAGCTGTTTTTT
j_call: TRBJ2-7; clone_size: .; v_call: TRBV7-2; d_call: .; cdr3_aa: CASSTTLTYYEQYF; cdr3_nt: TGTGCCAGCAGCACGACTCTAACCTACTACGAGCAGTACTTC
j_call: TRBJ2-5; clone_size: once; v_call: TRBV12-5; d_call: .; cdr3_aa: CASGFLTDTETQYF; cdr3_nt: TGTGCTAGTGGTTTCTTGACAGATACAGAGACCCAGTACTTC
j_call: TRBJ1-2; clone_size: .; v_call: TRBV19; d_call: .; cdr3_aa: CASGDISTGGNGYTF; cdr3_nt: TGTGCCAGTGGAGACATATCGACGGGCGGTAATGGCTACACCTTC
j_call: TRBJ2-7; clone_size: .; v_call: TRBV14; d_call: .; cdr3_aa: CASSQNKGPDRPGSYEQYF; cdr3_nt: TGTGCCAGCAGCCAAAACAAGGGACCCGACAGGCCGGGCTCCTACGAGCAGTACTTC
j_call: TRBJ2-5; clone_size: .; v_call: TRBV7-6; d_call: TRBD1; cdr3_aa: CASSPGLGMGQQETQYF; cdr3_nt: TGTGCCAGCAGCCCCGGGTTGGGGATGGGACAGCAAGAGACCCAGTACTTC
j_call: TRBJ1-6; clone_size: few; v_call: TRBV6-6; d_call: .; cdr3_aa: CASRKGRGTDSPLHF; cdr3_nt: TGTGCCAGCAGGAAGGGTAGGGGGACGGATTCACCCCTCCACTTT
j_call: TRBJ1-5; clone_size: .; v_call: TRBV19; d_call: .; cdr3_aa: CAGGGRVSSPQHF; cdr3_nt: TGTGCCGGCGGTGGGCGGGTGTCGTCGCCCCAGCATTTT
j_call: TRBJ1-1; clone_size: .; v_call: TRBV12-3/TRBV12-4; d_call: .; cdr3_aa: CASSFAENTEAFF; cdr3_nt: TGTGCCAGCAGTTTTGCAGAGAACACTGAAGCTTTCTTT
j_call: TRBJ1-1; clone_size: .; v_call: TRBV2; d_call: .; cdr3_aa: CASSFNRATKAFF; cdr3_nt: TGTGCCAGCAGTTTCAACAGGGCCACTAAAGCTTTCTTT
j_call: TRBJ2-5; clone_size: once; v_call: TRBV24-1; d_call: .; cdr3_aa: CATSDPQGPGETQYF; cdr3_nt: TGTGCCACCAGTGATCCGCAGGGGCCAGGAGAGACCCAGTACTTC
j_call: TRBJ2-5; clone_size: .; v_call: TRBV12-5; d_call: TRBD1; cdr3_aa: CASAPTGVETQYF; cdr3_nt: TGTGCTAGTGCCCCCACAGGGGTAGAGACCCAGTACTTC
j_call: TRBJ2-5; clone_size: .; v_call: TRBV20-1; d_call: TRBD2; cdr3_aa: CSAEGLAEQETQYF; cdr3_nt: TGCAGTGCTGAGGGACTAGCGGAACAAGAGACCCAGTACTTC
j_call: TRBJ1-3; clone_size: many; v_call: TRBV7-2; d_call: .; cdr3_aa: CASSSRGASGNTIYF; cdr3_nt: TGTGCCAGCAGCTCCAGGGGAGCCTCTGGAAACACCATATATTTT
j_call: TRBJ2-7; clone_size: .; v_call: TRBV11-2; d_call: .; cdr3_aa: CASSLDPHSSYEQYF; cdr3_nt: TGTGCCAGCAGCTTAGATCCACACTCTAGCTACGAGCAGTACTTC
j_call: TRBJ2-1; clone_size: .; v_call: TRBV29-1; d_call: TRBD1; cdr3_aa: CSTFSGTGNYNEQFF; cdr3_nt: TGCAGCACTTTCTCGGGGACAGGGAACTACAATGAGCAGTTCTTC
j_call: TRBJ1-1; clone_size: .; v_call: TRBV6-1; d_call: .; cdr3_aa: CASSPPGPTPMNTEAFF; cdr3_nt: TGTGCCAGCAGTCCGCCGGGACCCACCCCAATGAACACTGAAGCTTTCTTT
j_call: TRBJ2-7; clone_size: .; v_call: TRBV12-3/TRBV12-4; d_call: .; cdr3_aa: CAHYVPTGNDLSYEQYF; cdr3_nt: TGTGCCCACTACGTCCCTACAGGGAACGATCTCTCCTACGAGCAGTACTTC
j_call: TRBJ2-1; clone_size: .; v_call: TRBV11-2; d_call: TRBD2; cdr3_aa: CASSRRTSGGLYNEQFF; cdr3_nt: TGTGCCAGCAGCCGCAGGACTAGCGGGGGGCTGTACAATGAGCAGTTCTTC
j_call: TRBJ2-3; clone_size: few; v_call: TRBV20-1; d_call: TRBD2; cdr3_aa: CSARLAGSDTQYF; cdr3_nt: TGCAGTGCTAGGCTAGCGGGATCAGATACGCAGTATTTT
j_call: TRBJ2-3; clone_size: .; v_call: TRBV12-3/TRBV12-4; d_call: .; cdr3_aa: CASTPGESTDTQYF; cdr3_nt: TGTGCCAGCACCCCAGGGGAGAGCACAGATACGCAGTATTTT
j_call: TRBJ2-3; clone_size: .; v_call: TRBV27; d_call: TRBD1; cdr3_aa: CASKLGQSTDTQYF; cdr3_nt: TGTGCCAGCAAGCTGGGACAGAGCACAGATACGCAGTATTTT
j_call: TRBJ1-1; clone_size: .; v_call: TRBV11-2; d_call: .; cdr3_aa: CASSPRNEAFF; cdr3_nt: TGTGCCAGCAGCCCCCGGAATGAAGCTTTCTTT
j_call: TRBJ2-2; clone_size: few; v_call: TRBV12-3/TRBV12-4; d_call: TRBD1; cdr3_aa: CASRGTGGTGELFF; cdr3_nt: TGTGCCAGCAGGGGGACAGGGGGTACCGGGGAGCTGTTTTTT
j_call: TRBJ2-1; clone_size: .; v_call: TRBV6-1; d_call: .; cdr3_aa: CASRYHEQFF; cdr3_nt: TGTGCCAGCAGATACCATGAGCAGTTCTTC
j_call: TRBJ2-7; clone_size: .; v_call: TRBV6-2/TRBV6-3; d_call: .; cdr3_aa: CASSYSTGPPYEQYF; cdr3_nt: TGTGCCAGCAGTTACAGCACAGGCCCCCCCTACGAGCAGTACTTC
j_call: TRBJ1-5; clone_size: few; v_call: TRBV7-2; d_call: .; cdr3_aa: CASSLNSGDQPQHF; cdr3_nt: TGTGCCAGCAGCTTAAATTCAGGGGATCAGCCCCAGCATTTT
j_call: TRBJ1-1; clone_size: .; v_call: TRBV20-1; d_call: .; cdr3_aa: CSARQGIGTEAFF; cdr3_nt: TGCAGTGCTAGACAGGGGATCGGCACTGAAGCTTTCTTT
j_call: TRBJ2-3; clone_size: few; v_call: TRBV4-3; d_call: .; cdr3_aa: CASSQDNNPVPDTQYF; cdr3_nt: TGCGCCAGCAGCCAAGATAACAACCCCGTTCCAGATACGCAGTATTTT
j_call: TRBJ2-1; clone_size: few; v_call: TRBV7-2; d_call: TRBD2; cdr3_aa: CASSNGLAHNEQFF; cdr3_nt: TGTGCCAGCAGCAACGGACTAGCTCACAATGAGCAGTTCTTC